This T cell receptor (beta chain) was sequenced for a study of blood T cell repertoires in COVID-19. Study-wide context: PBMCs, B-cell-depleted T cells, or T cells provided the cDNA or gDNA that made up the material.

In the study's own analysis: Counts of nucleated cells, estimated from reference gene primer amplification, were obtained. Data came from immunoSEQ multiplex PCR; TCRdb stores just in-frame clones and leaves some out. Clonal size and the V and J genes are those of that table, whereas D and trimming came from the DNA. Of tens of thousands of clones listed, approximately 80% were seen once; the top ten hold around 22%. Seattle-derived patients entered the study during active infection and were followed longitudinally. Sample: peripheral blood. This clonotype was obtained from a woman older than 75 with COVID-19, enrolled during active disease.

CDR3 nucleotides: TGTGCCAGCAGCCCGACAGGGGACGGCTACACCTTC. Translation: CASSPTGDGYTF. The rearrangement uses TRBV6-5 and TRBJ1-2; 8 bases match TRBD1. CDR3 size: 12 residues. With 6 bases clipped from V and 8 bases from J, the junction kept 5 bases outside the gene matches. The germline gives CDR1 MNHEY, CDR2 SVGAGI.